This T cell receptor (beta chain) was observed in a study of cytomegalovirus exposure and HLA in healthy donors. Study conclusions and caveats: The authors listed 164 TCR beta chains as cytomegalovirus-associated. Among TCR beta chains of equal frequency, HLA-associated ones were more clonally expanded in a later analysis.

The PCR was carried out with 60 Vbeta primers and 13 Jbeta primers. Sequenced by immunoSEQ multiplex PCR; TCRdb stores in-frame clones only, minus some. The sample lists 65,000 to 95,000 clones; around 77% were seen once. Germline CDR1 reads LNHNV; CDR2 reads YYDKDF (reference sequence). The ends lost 2 bases at V and 8 bases at J; junction bases unmatched: 4. CDR3 length equals 13 residues. About this clone: Its specificity is unknown.

The specimen was PBMCs. This TCR was sampled from a man aged 50 or older in good health and CMV-seronegative. V is TRBV15 and J is TRBJ2-7; 9 bases are shared with TRBD1. The CDR3 DNA reads as TGTGCCACCAGCAGATCGGGGACAGGGAAGCAGTACTTC. Encoded protein: CATSRSGTGKQYF.